Shown below are 31 T cell receptor beta chains from a single sample sequenced in a study of T cells expressing NK-cell markers. TCRdb reworked the 5' RACE reads into one entry per CDR3 protein, no DNA. This listing includes about 390,000 distinct CDR3 sequences. The sample comprised blood T cells: a sorted CD56 or NKG2C T cell subset, CD4+ or CD8+ T cells, or bulk PBMC T cells (not recorded which). The receptors originated from a woman between 45 and 65 years old in good health.

The CDR3: CSASISGINTDTQYF. The chain recombines TRBV20-1 with TRBJ2-3; absent DNA, TCRdb's TRBD2 call cannot be checked. This CDR3 is built from 15 residues. From germline, CDR1 is DFQATT and CDR2 SNEGSKA (reference sequence).

The rearrangement uses TRBV12-3 or TRBV12-4 and TRBJ1-2; TCRdb's D gene call, TRBD1, goes unchecked for lack of DNA. CDR3 length equals 16 residues. CDR3 region: CASSPTKTGHDYGYTF.

The chain recombines TRBV27 with TRBJ2-1; TCRdb reports TRBD1, a call that lacks DNA to check it against. CDR1 is MNHEY and CDR2 is SMNVEV in the germline V gene (reference sequence). The CDR3 is 14 amino acids. The CDR3 sequence: CASSAGQIHNEQFF.

The rearrangement uses TRBV11-2 and TRBJ1-5. CDR1 and CDR2 from the germline V gene are SGHAT and FQNNGV. CDR3 length equals 13 residues. CDR3 protein: CASSRGPDQPQHF.

The CDR3 loop is CASSVELGGGGSYNEQFF. The chain recombines TRBV9 with TRBJ2-1; the TCRdb D gene call, TRBD2, has no DNA to confirm it. The V gene's germline CDR1 is SGDLS and CDR2 YYNGEE. The CDR3 sequence is 18 residues long. Looking up the rest from reference TRBV9 and TRBJ2-1 gives the full variable domain: DSGVTQTPKHLITATGQRVTLRCSPRSGDLSVYWYQQSLDQGLQFLIQYYNGEERAKGNILERFSAQQFPDLHSELNLSSLELGDSALYFCASSVELGGGGSYNEQFFGPGTRLTVL.

The chain combines TRBV5-1 with TRBJ2-3; no DNA is available, so the TRBD2 call from TCRdb remains unchecked. Looked up from germline, CDR1 is SGHRS and CDR2 is YFSETQ. The CDR3 totals 13 residues. CDR3 sequence reads: CASSSPPQDTQYF.

The chain combines TRBV5-5 with TRBJ2-7; there is no DNA to check the TCRdb D call of TRBD2. Per germline, CDR1 SGHKS and CDR2 YYEKEE (reference sequence). The CDR3 loop spans 15 amino acids. The CDR3 loop is CASSLVREPDYEQYF.

The chain combines TRBV10-3 with TRBJ2-7; TCRdb calls TRBD1, which cannot be checked without DNA. The CDR3 covers 15 residues. CDR1 ENHRY and CDR2 SYGVKD come from the germline V gene. The CDR3 sequence is CAISEAPRTRREQYF.

Here the CDR3 reads CSASRRDRASTDTQYF. The chain joins TRBV20-1 to TRBJ2-3; TCRdb calls TRBD2, which cannot be checked without DNA. The CDR3 sequence is 16 residues long. From germline, CDR1 is DFQATT and CDR2 SNEGSKA (reference sequence).

The gene calls are TRBV14 and TRBJ2-1; TCRdb's D gene call, TRBD2, goes unchecked for lack of DNA. Germline loops: CDR1 SGHDN, CDR2 FVKESK. The CDR3 is 16 amino acids. CDR3 amino acids: CASSPPGLADYNEQFF.

The chain carries TRBV5-1 and TRBJ2-2; TCRdb's D call of TRBD2 is untestable without DNA. Germline CDR1 and CDR2: SGHRS and YFSETQ. The CDR3 contains 13 residues. CDR3 loop: CASSPGPTGELFF.

The V gene is TRBV5-1, the J gene TRBJ2-2. CDR3 length equals 15 residues. The germline V gene encodes CDR1 SGHRS and CDR2 YFSETQ. This CDR3 is CASSLVRQNTGELFF. Drawing the rest from reference TRBV5-1 and TRBJ2-2, the complete variable domain is KAGVTQTPRYLIKTRGQQVTLSCSPISGHRSVSWYQQTPGQGLQFLFEYFSETQRNKGNFPGRFSGRQFSNSRSEMNVSTLELGDSALYLCASSLVRQNTGELFFGEGSRLTVL.

The genes are TRBV5-1 and TRBJ1-2. The CDR3 is 13 amino acids. From germline, CDR1 is SGHRS and CDR2 YFSETQ. The CDR3 sequence is CASSLEAAGGYTF.

The chain couples TRBV3-1 to TRBJ2-5; TCRdb lists TRBD1, though no DNA is available to test this call. CDR1 and CDR2 from the germline V gene are LGHDT and YNNKEL (reference sequence). The CDR3 length is 14 residues. The CDR3 loop reads CASSPAGRGETQYF.

V is TRBV10-1 and J is TRBJ2-3. This CDR3 is built from 15 residues. Germline V lookup: CDR1 WNHNN, CDR2 SYGVQD (reference sequence). This chain's CDR3 is CASSVGSSASDTQYF.

The chain is built from TRBV10-3 and TRBJ2-5; without DNA, the TCRdb call of TRBD2 cannot be checked. The CDR3 consists of 15 residues. CDR1 ENHRY and CDR2 SYGVKD come from the germline V gene. CDR3 loop: CAISEPRTSRETQYF.

The genes are TRBV18 and TRBJ1-5; with no DNA, the TCRdb D assignment of TRBD1 cannot be verified. The CDR3 totals 12 residues. Per the germline V gene, CDR1 is KGHSH and CDR2 is LQKENI. Here the CDR3 reads CASSPGEAAQHF.

The V call is TRBV20-1, the J call TRBJ2-1. The CDR3 spans 11 residues. Per the germline V gene, CDR1 is DFQATT and CDR2 is SNEGSKA (reference sequence). CDR3 loop: CSARLVNEQFF.

The chain carries TRBV20-1 and TRBJ2-1; TCRdb indicates TRBD2, and absent DNA this call remains unverified. Per the germline V gene, CDR1 is DFQATT and CDR2 is SNEGSKA (reference sequence). The CDR3 totals 14 residues. The CDR3 loop reads CSHWPKHSYNEQFF.

This rearrangement joins TRBV4-1 to TRBJ2-2. The CDR3 runs 18 residues. CDR1 is MGHRA, CDR2 YSYEKL, per germline. The CDR3 loop reads CASSQGFGGRGNTGELFF.

The V gene is TRBV5-1, the J gene TRBJ2-1; lacking DNA, the TRBD2 call made by TCRdb goes unchecked. Germline CDR1 and CDR2: SGHRS and YFSETQ. The CDR3 runs 12 residues. The CDR3: CASRLAGSEQFF. Complete variable domain (other parts from reference TRBV5-1 and TRBJ2-1): KAGVTQTPRYLIKTRGQQVTLSCSPISGHRSVSWYQQTPGQGLQFLFEYFSETQRNKGNFPGRFSGRQFSNSRSEMNVSTLELGDSALYLCASRLAGSEQFFGPGTRLTVL.

The chain carries TRBV20-1 and TRBJ2-7; there is no DNA to check the TCRdb D call of TRBD1. This CDR3 comprises 15 residues. The germline V gene encodes CDR1 DFQATT and CDR2 SNEGSKA (reference sequence). CDR3 loop: CSALNLGTGSYEQYF.

The chain employs TRBV18 and TRBJ1-5; checking the TCRdb D call of TRBD1 is not possible without DNA. The germline gives CDR1 KGHSH, CDR2 LQKENI. The CDR3 sequence is 14 residues long. CDR3 sequence: CASSPVGGSQPQHF.

V gene TRBV29-1 combines with J gene TRBJ1-2; TCRdb's D call of TRBD1 is untestable without DNA. The CDR3 is 14 residues long. CDR1 and CDR2 from the germline V gene are SQVTM and ANQGSEA. The CDR3 reads CSVEYPGQAYGYTF.

The V gene is TRBV19, the J gene TRBJ2-1; lacking DNA, the TRBD2 call made by TCRdb goes unchecked. Germline V gene lookup returns CDR1 LNHDA and CDR2 SQIVND (reference sequence). The CDR3 has 14 residues. This CDR3 reads CASKSGVNYNEQFF.

The chain joins TRBV12-3 or TRBV12-4 to TRBJ2-2; TCRdb gives TRBD1 as the D gene, but with no DNA this cannot be confirmed. This CDR3 is 15 amino acids long. The CDR3 spells CASSLGGKVAGELFF.

This chain's CDR3 is CASSLAPGGQDTEAFF. The chain combines TRBV5-1 with TRBJ1-1; TCRdb gives TRBD1 as the D gene, but with no DNA this cannot be confirmed. The CDR3 extends over 16 amino acids. Germline values: CDR1 SGHRS, CDR2 YFSETQ. The whole variable domain, filled in from reference TRBV5-1 and TRBJ1-1, reads KAGVTQTPRYLIKTRGQQVTLSCSPISGHRSVSWYQQTPGQGLQFLFEYFSETQRNKGNFPGRFSGRQFSNSRSEMNVSTLELGDSALYLCASSLAPGGQDTEAFFGQGTRLTVV.

J is TRBJ2-5 and V is TRBV5-1; the D gene TCRdb calls, TRBD1, cannot be checked with no DNA. CDR1 and CDR2 (germline): SGHRS, YFSETQ. The CDR3 spans 16 residues. The CDR3 is CACSGTGTGRGETQYF.

This chain uses TRBV3-1 with TRBJ2-7; no DNA is available, so the TRBD1 call from TCRdb remains unchecked. Germline V CDR1 and CDR2: LGHDT, YNNKEL (reference sequence). This CDR3 contains 13 residues. The chain's CDR3 is CATGAGRSVEQYF.

The chain recombines TRBV14 with TRBJ2-2. The CDR3 totals 15 residues. Per the germline V gene, CDR1 is SGHDN and CDR2 is FVKESK. CDR3 sequence reads: CASSPYKGNTGELFF. Based on the CDR3 plus reference TRBV14 and TRBJ2-2, the full variable domain is EAGVTQFPSHSVIEKGQTVTLRCDPISGHDNLYWYRRVMGKEIKFLLHFVKESKQDESGMPNNRFLAERTGGTYSTLKVQPAELEDSGVYFCASSPYKGNTGELFFGEGSRLTVL.

This chain connects TRBV7-9 to TRBJ2-3. Germline-derived CDR1 and CDR2 are SEHNR and FQNEAQ (reference sequence). This CDR3 is built from 13 residues. The CDR3 is CASSLISTDTQYF.